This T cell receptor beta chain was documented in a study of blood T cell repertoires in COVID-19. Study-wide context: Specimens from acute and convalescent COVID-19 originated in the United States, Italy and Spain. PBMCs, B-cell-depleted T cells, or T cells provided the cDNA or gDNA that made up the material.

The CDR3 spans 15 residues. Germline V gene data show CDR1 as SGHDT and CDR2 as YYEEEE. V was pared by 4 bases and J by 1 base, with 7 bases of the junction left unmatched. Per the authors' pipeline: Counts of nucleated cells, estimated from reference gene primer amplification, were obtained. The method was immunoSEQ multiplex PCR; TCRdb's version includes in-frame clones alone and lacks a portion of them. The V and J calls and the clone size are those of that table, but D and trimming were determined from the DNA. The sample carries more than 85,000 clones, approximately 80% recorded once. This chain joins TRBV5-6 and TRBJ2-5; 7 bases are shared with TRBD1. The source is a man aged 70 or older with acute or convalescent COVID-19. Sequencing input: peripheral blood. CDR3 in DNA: TGTGCCAGCAGCACTTGGGGACAGAGCCAAGAGACCCAGTACTTC. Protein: CASSTWGQSQETQYF.